Listed below are T cell receptor beta chains from one sample, sequenced in a study of blood T cell repertoires in COVID-19. TCRdb's copy holds only in-frame clones and misses some; the assay was immunoSEQ multiplex PCR. The sample has more than 85,000 clones, around nine tenths seen once. The sequenced sample was peripheral blood. The receptor source for this set is a human donor with COVID-19, enrolled during active disease. The donor label of this sample is uncertain. The CDR3 runs from the conserved cysteine through the conserved F or W. The order of the fields is clone size, V gene, D gene, J gene, CDR3 DNA, CDR3 protein. The D gene is left open where the match is weak. Clone size appears in some rows only: once, few, many, or a class for an expanded clone.

clone size: .
V gene: TRBV6-5
D gene: .
J gene: TRBJ1-3
CDR3 DNA: TGTGCCAGCAGCCACATACCTGGAAACACCATATATTTT
CDR3 protein: CASSHIPGNTIYF

clone size: .
V gene: TRBV7-9
D gene: .
J gene: TRBJ1-5
CDR3 DNA: TGTGCCAGCAGCTTTGAGGGTGGCAATCAGCCCCAGCATTTT
CDR3 protein: CASSFEGGNQPQHF

clone size: .
V gene: TRBV2
D gene: TRBD2
J gene: TRBJ2-5
CDR3 DNA: TGTGCCAGCAGTGAAAGGTTACTAGCGTGGACCCAGTACTTC
CDR3 protein: CASSERLLAWTQYF

clone size: .
V gene: TRBV30
D gene: .
J gene: TRBJ1-2
CDR3 DNA: TGTGCCTGGAGCGACAGCCAGCTCTATGGCTACACCTTC
CDR3 protein: CAWSDSQLYGYTF

clone size: .
V gene: TRBV30
D gene: .
J gene: TRBJ1-5
CDR3 DNA: TGTGCCTGGAGTGTACCTGGACAGATCGATCAGCCCCAGCATTTT
CDR3 protein: CAWSVPGQIDQPQHF

clone size: few
V gene: TRBV27
D gene: .
J gene: TRBJ1-2
CDR3 DNA: TGTGCCAGCAGTTTATTGGGTTCAGGGGACTATGGCTACACCTTC
CDR3 protein: CASSLLGSGDYGYTF

clone size: once
V gene: TRBV27
D gene: .
J gene: TRBJ2-7
CDR3 DNA: TGTGCCAGCAGACACCAGGGTTCCTACGAGCAGTACTTC
CDR3 protein: CASRHQGSYEQYF

clone size: once
V gene: TRBV6-5
D gene: TRBD1
J gene: TRBJ1-2
CDR3 DNA: TGTGCCACCCGGGACAGCCCTACGACTGGCTACACCTTC
CDR3 protein: CATRDSPTTGYTF

clone size: .
V gene: TRBV5-6
D gene: .
J gene: TRBJ2-2
CDR3 DNA: TGTGCCAGCAGCTTGGTGGGGGGAGGAAGGTACCCCGGGGAGCTGTTTTTT
CDR3 protein: CASSLVGGGRYPGELFF

clone size: .
V gene: TRBV28
D gene: .
J gene: TRBJ1-6
CDR3 DNA: TGTGCCAGCAGTTCGATTGAGTCACCCCTCCACTTT
CDR3 protein: CASSSIESPLHF

clone size: .
V gene: TRBV9
D gene: .
J gene: TRBJ2-7
CDR3 DNA: TGTGCCAGCAGCCCAACCAATCCCGGGGGCGAGCAGTACTTC
CDR3 protein: CASSPTNPGGEQYF

clone size: .
V gene: TRBV11-2
D gene: TRBD1
J gene: TRBJ1-1
CDR3 DNA: TGTGCCAGCAGCATCGGGACAGGGCGGGCTGAAGCTTTCTTT
CDR3 protein: CASSIGTGRAEAFF

clone size: .
V gene: TRBV3-1/TRBV3-2
D gene: TRBD1
J gene: TRBJ2-7
CDR3 DNA: TGTGCCAGCAGCCAAGGCCCGGGACAGATACTCTACGAGCAGTACTTC
CDR3 protein: CASSQGPGQILYEQYF

clone size: .
V gene: TRBV5-1
D gene: .
J gene: TRBJ2-1
CDR3 DNA: TGCGCCAGCAGCCTCCTGACAGGCAATGAGCAGTTCTTC
CDR3 protein: CASSLLTGNEQFF

clone size: .
V gene: TRBV5-4
D gene: TRBD1
J gene: TRBJ2-1
CDR3 DNA: TGTGCCAGCAGCTGGAATACAGGGGGCACCTACAATGAGCAGTTCTTC
CDR3 protein: CASSWNTGGTYNEQFF

clone size: once
V gene: TRBV3-1/TRBV3-2
D gene: TRBD1
J gene: TRBJ1-2
CDR3 DNA: TGTGCCAGCAGCCTAGCCGGGACAGGGCCCTTTGGCTACACCTTC
CDR3 protein: CASSLAGTGPFGYTF

clone size: .
V gene: TRBV5-1
D gene: .
J gene: TRBJ1-1
CDR3 DNA: TGCGCCAGCAGCAAGACGGACAGGAACACTGAAGCTTTCTTT
CDR3 protein: CASSKTDRNTEAFF

clone size: .
V gene: TRBV19
D gene: .
J gene: TRBJ2-3
CDR3 DNA: TGTGCCAGTAGTATAGCCCGGGAGACTAGCACAGATACGCAGTATTTT
CDR3 protein: CASSIARETSTDTQYF

clone size: .
V gene: TRBV5-4
D gene: .
J gene: TRBJ2-7
CDR3 DNA: TGTGCCAGCAGCTTGGACAGTCCCTACGAGCAGTACTTC
CDR3 protein: CASSLDSPYEQYF

clone size: .
V gene: TRBV14
D gene: .
J gene: TRBJ1-4
CDR3 DNA: TGTGCCAGCGGGGGGAACTATGATGAAAAACTGTTTTTT
CDR3 protein: CASGGNYDEKLFF

clone size: .
V gene: TRBV6-5
D gene: TRBD1
J gene: TRBJ1-5
CDR3 DNA: TGTGCCACCGGACAGGGGGGGTCTGACAATCAGCCCCAGCATTTT
CDR3 protein: CATGQGGSDNQPQHF

clone size: .
V gene: TRBV5-1
D gene: TRBD2
J gene: TRBJ2-3
CDR3 DNA: TGCGCCAGCAGTTCAGGACTAGCGGGGAGCACAGATACGCAGTATTTT
CDR3 protein: CASSSGLAGSTDTQYF

clone size: .
V gene: TRBV4-2
D gene: .
J gene: TRBJ2-7
CDR3 DNA: TGTGCCAGCAGCCAGGAACAGGAATCGGCCTACGAGCAGTACTTC
CDR3 protein: CASSQEQESAYEQYF

clone size: .
V gene: TRBV10-3
D gene: .
J gene: TRBJ1-5
CDR3 DNA: TGTGCCATCAGTGAAGGGCCGGGAGGCAATCAGCCCCAGCATTTT
CDR3 protein: CAISEGPGGNQPQHF

clone size: .
V gene: TRBV4-1
D gene: TRBD1
J gene: TRBJ1-3
CDR3 DNA: TGCGCCAGCAGCCAGGGACAGGGTTCTGGAAACACCATATATTTT
CDR3 protein: CASSQGQGSGNTIYF

clone size: .
V gene: TRBV18
D gene: .
J gene: TRBJ1-1
CDR3 DNA: TGTGCCAGCTCACGAGCAGGGGAAATAATGAACACTGAAGCTTTCTTT
CDR3 protein: CASSRAGEIMNTEAFF

clone size: once
V gene: TRBV10-3
D gene: .
J gene: TRBJ2-7
CDR3 DNA: TGTGCCATCAGTGCCCGGGACATCTACGAGCAGTACTTC
CDR3 protein: CAISARDIYEQYF

clone size: .
V gene: TRBV10-3
D gene: .
J gene: TRBJ1-2
CDR3 DNA: TGTGCCATCAGTGACCAGGGGTGGACCACGGATGGCTACACCTTC
CDR3 protein: CAISDQGWTTDGYTF

clone size: .
V gene: TRBV5-1
D gene: .
J gene: TRBJ1-2
CDR3 DNA: TGCGCCAGCACTACGGACAGCTCTAACTATGGCTACACCTTC
CDR3 protein: CASTTDSSNYGYTF

clone size: .
V gene: TRBV19
D gene: TRBD2
J gene: TRBJ2-6
CDR3 DNA: TGTGCCAGTAGTATAGTAGGGGAGGGCTCTGGGGCCAACGTCCTGACTTTC
CDR3 protein: CASSIVGEGSGANVLTF

clone size: .
V gene: TRBV3-1/TRBV3-2
D gene: .
J gene: TRBJ2-2
CDR3 DNA: TGTGCCAGCAGCCATGATGACTCCACCGGGGAGCTGTTTTTT
CDR3 protein: CASSHDDSTGELFF

clone size: once
V gene: TRBV9
D gene: .
J gene: TRBJ2-3
CDR3 DNA: TGTGCCAGCAGCGTATCTGGCGGGGCGGGCACAGATACGCAGTATTTT
CDR3 protein: CASSVSGGAGTDTQYF

clone size: few
V gene: TRBV5-1
D gene: .
J gene: TRBJ1-2
CDR3 DNA: TGCGCCAGCAGCTCCCTCTTGCAGGGAGGCTATGGCTACACCTTC
CDR3 protein: CASSSLLQGGYGYTF

clone size: .
V gene: TRBV6-5
D gene: .
J gene: TRBJ2-7
CDR3 DNA: TGTGCCAGCAGTTCCCCGGGTCACAAGCAGTACTTC
CDR3 protein: CASSSPGHKQYF

clone size: .
V gene: TRBV2
D gene: TRBD1
J gene: TRBJ2-1
CDR3 DNA: TGTGCCAGCAGTAATCCCCGGGACAGGGTATCTGGGGGCTTCTACAATGAGCAGTTCTTC
CDR3 protein: CASSNPRDRVSGGFYNEQFF

clone size: .
V gene: TRBV6-5
D gene: .
J gene: TRBJ1-2
CDR3 DNA: TGTGCCAGCATGCGAACTTTGGGGGCGCAGGGCTACACCTTC
CDR3 protein: CASMRTLGAQGYTF

clone size: .
V gene: TRBV5-4
D gene: TRBD1
J gene: TRBJ2-7
CDR3 DNA: TGTGCCAGCAGCTCCGGGACAGGGATAGAGCAGTACTTC
CDR3 protein: CASSSGTGIEQYF

clone size: .
V gene: TRBV28
D gene: TRBD1
J gene: TRBJ2-4
CDR3 DNA: TGTGCCAGCAGTAGGGACAGGGCCAAAAACATTCAGTACTTC
CDR3 protein: CASSRDRAKNIQYF

clone size: few
V gene: TRBV3-1/TRBV3-2
D gene: .
J gene: TRBJ1-5
CDR3 DNA: TGTGCCAGCAGCCAATCTAATAGCAATCAGCCCCAGCATTTT
CDR3 protein: CASSQSNSNQPQHF

clone size: .
V gene: TRBV10-3
D gene: TRBD2
J gene: TRBJ2-2
CDR3 DNA: TGTGCCATCAGTGAGGGTCGGGGACTAGCGAACACCGGGGAGCTGTTTTTT
CDR3 protein: CAISEGRGLANTGELFF